A single sample gave rise to the 28 T cell receptor beta chains below, sequenced in a study of beta chain features in type 1 diabetes. Since all of the isolated RNA was reverse transcribed, expressed TCRB transcripts were what got sequenced. Generated by immunoSEQ multiplex PCR, the TCRdb table keeps only in-frame clones and is missing some. This sample has approximately 400,000 clones, with roughly 16% found just once. Sequenced sample: naive CD4+ T cells from blood. The receptor set was obtained from a young woman in good health.

The gene calls are TRBV6-1 and TRBJ2-7; 7 bases agree with TRBD1. CDR1 is MNHNS, CDR2 SASEGT, per germline. The CDR3 is made up of 15 amino acids. J gave up 0 bases and V 6 bases, and 8 bases lay outside the gene matches. This CDR3 is CASRRTGQSSYEQYF. The CDR3 DNA follows: TGTGCCAGCAGGCGAACGGGACAGTCCTCCTACGAGCAGTACTTC.

The chain combines TRBV29-1 with TRBJ2-1; 7 bases map to TRBD2. The germline CDR1 and CDR2 sequences are SQVTM and ANQGSEA. The V and J ends lost 5 bases and 4 bases, in that order; junction bases with no gene match: 5. The CDR3 sequence is 13 residues long. The CDR3 is CSVTASGYNEQFF. For the CDR3, the DNA is TGCAGCGTTACCGCTAGCGGTTACAATGAGCAGTTCTTC.

This clone was recorded a few times. The rearrangement uses TRBV29-1 and TRBJ2-3; maybe TRBD1 (5 bases). The V end lost 4 bases, the J end lost 6 bases, and 14 bases lay between the germline ends. Looked up from germline, CDR1 is SQVTM and CDR2 is ANQGSEA. This CDR3 has 13 amino acids. CDR3 residues: CSVAGIPRDTQYF. The CDR3 DNA reads as TGCAGCGTTGCAGGGATACCTCGGGATACGCAGTATTTT.

The V gene is TRBV27, the J gene TRBJ1-2; D gene uncertain. V was clipped by 0 bases and J by 8 bases, with 13 bases between them. The germline CDR1 and CDR2 sequences are MNHEY and SMNVEV (reference sequence). This CDR3 spans 14 amino acids. DNA of the CDR3: TGTGCCAGCAGTTTATCCTGGGCAGGATACGGCTACACCTTC. Its protein is CASSLSWAGYGYTF.

This chain connects TRBV6-6 to TRBJ1-5; possible D gene TRBD1, 6 bases. Trimming removed 6 bases at V and 4 bases at J, with 13 bases between. CDR1 is MNHNY, CDR2 SVGAGI, per germline (reference sequence). The CDR3 is 14 residues long. The CDR3 region has the DNA TGTGCCAGCAGGCAAATTACAGGGAATCAGCCCCAGCATTTT. Its translation is CASRQITGNQPQHF.

The chain is built from TRBV9 and TRBJ2-5; 10 bases align to TRBD1. V was pared by 7 bases and J by 3 bases, with 6 bases of the junction left unmatched. The CDR3 totals 14 residues. CDR1 is SGDLS, CDR2 YYNGEE, per germline. CDR3 region: CASSGTGVKETQYF. CDR3 nucleotides: TGTGCCAGCTCCGGGACAGGGGTGAAAGAGACCCAGTACTTC.

The chain has TRBV28 and TRBJ2-7; 10 bases are shared with TRBD1. CDR3 size: 13 residues. Trimming at V came to 10 bases and at J to 2 bases, leaving 5 bases not matched to a gene. Germline V gene sequence: CDR1 MDHEN, CDR2 SYDVKM. The CDR3 loop reads CATLTGGTYEQYF. CDR3 sequence (DNA): TGTGCCACCCTGACAGGGGGCACCTACGAGCAGTACTTC. The entire variable domain, with the rest obtained from reference TRBV28 and TRBJ2-7, is as follows: DVKVTQSSRYLVKRTGEKVFLECVQDMDHENMFWYRQDPGLGLRLIYFSYDVKMKEKGDIPEGYSVSREKKERFSLILESASTNQTSMYLCATLTGGTYEQYFGPGTRLTVT.

V and J are TRBV9 and TRBJ2-5, with D possibly TRBD1 on 7 matching bases. The germline V gene has CDR1 SGDLS and CDR2 YYNGEE. The CDR3 spans 15 residues. V lost 5 bases and J lost 3, with 17 bases in between. CDR3 in DNA: TGTGCCAGCAGTTCCGCAGGGGGGCGGAAAGAGACCCAGTACTTC. Protein: CASSSAGGRKETQYF.

This clone was counted only a few times. The chain recombines TRBV5-1 with TRBJ1-2, with D tentatively TRBD1 (6 bases). CDR3 length: 16 residues. The V end lost 0 bases, the J end lost 6 bases, and 18 bases lay between the germline ends. Germline CDR1 reads SGHRS; CDR2 reads YFSETQ. The CDR3: CASSLGSGHGSDGYTF. In DNA form, the CDR3 reads TGCGCCAGCAGCTTGGGATCGGGACACGGAAGTGATGGCTACACCTTC. The variable domain in full, completed from reference TRBV5-1 and TRBJ1-2, reads KAGVTQTPRYLIKTRGQQVTLSCSPISGHRSVSWYQQTPGQGLQFLFEYFSETQRNKGNFPGRFSGRQFSNSRSEMNVSTLELGDSALYLCASSLGSGHGSDGYTFGSGTRLTVV.

In its sample, this clone was seen a few times. The CDR3 here is CSARQAREQYF. In DNA form, the CDR3 reads TGCAGTGCTAGACAAGCCCGGGAGCAGTACTTC. The rearrangement uses TRBV20-1 and TRBJ2-7; D is unclear. Trimming took off 2 bases at V and 7 bases at J, with 9 bases between the two ends. The germline CDR1 and CDR2 sequences are DFQATT and SNEGSKA (reference sequence). The CDR3 totals 11 residues.

This clone was detected only a few times. The gene calls are TRBV7-6 and TRBJ2-7; 8 positions agree with TRBD1. The CDR3 totals 14 residues. V lost 6 bases to trimming and J lost 3 bases; unmatched junction nucleotides: 7. CDR1 is SGHVS and CDR2 is FNYEAQ in the germline V gene. The CDR3 coding sequence is TGTGCCAGCAGTTCAGGGGGCTATATCTACGAGCAGTACTTC. Translation gives CASSSGGYIYEQYF.

This clone was counted only a few times. The gene calls are TRBV7-2 and TRBJ1-2; weak D call: TRBD1 (6 bases). CDR1 and CDR2 (germline): SGHTA, FQGNSA. The CDR3 has 12 amino acids. Trimming left V 6 bases short and J 7 bases short, with 12 bases between. CDR3 sequence (DNA): TGTGCCAGCAGTTGGACAGCCGGTGGCTACACCTTC. It translates to CASSWTAGGYTF. Full variable domain (remainder filled in from reference TRBV7-2 and TRBJ1-2): GAGVSQSPSNKVTEKGKDVELRCDPISGHTALYWYRQSLGQGLEFLIYFQGNSAPDKSGLPSDRFSAERTGGSVSTLTIQRTQQEDSAVYLCASSWTAGGYTFGSGTRLTVV.

V and J are TRBV5-1 and TRBJ2-5, with D tentatively TRBD1 (7 bases). The CDR3 spans 13 residues. Germline CDR1 is SGHRS and CDR2 is YFSETQ. Trimming pared 7 bases from V and 2 bases from J, leaving 12 bases between. The CDR3 DNA reads as TGCGCCAGCGGGGGGACAGAACAAGAGACCCAGTACTTC. The encoded protein is CASGGTEQETQYF.

This clone came up a few times. Other DNA sequences in this sample translate to the same CDR3. The chain couples TRBV4-3 to TRBJ2-1; 8 bases align to TRBD2. V gave up 0 bases and J gave up 3 bases; unmatched junction bases: 4. The germline gives CDR1 LGHNA, CDR2 YSLEER. The CDR3 runs 16 residues. The CDR3 spells CASSQESGRSYNEQFF. DNA for the CDR3: TGCGCCAGCAGCCAAGAAAGCGGGAGAAGCTACAATGAGCAGTTCTTC.

This clone was counted only a few times. This chain joins TRBV28 and TRBJ2-7; TRBD2 matches 14 bases. Germline V lookup: CDR1 MDHEN, CDR2 SYDVKM. The CDR3 loop spans 19 amino acids. The V segment lost 4 bases and the J segment 6 bases; nucleotides outside the gene matches: 17. CDR3 residues: CASSSQGLAGVGGVLEQYF. CDR3 in DNA: TGTGCCAGCAGTTCCCAGGGACTAGCGGGAGTAGGTGGGGTCCTCGAGCAGTACTTC.

This clone appeared a few times. V and J are TRBV28 and TRBJ2-7; TRBD1 might be the D (5 bases). CDR1 is MDHEN and CDR2 is SYDVKM in the germline V gene. Between the trimmed V and J ends, which lost 2 bases and 2 bases, there was a span of 10 bases. This CDR3 comprises 14 residues. The CDR3, as DNA: TGTGCCAGCAGTTTAGACAGCCCTCCCTACGAGCAGTACTTC. Its protein is CASSLDSPPYEQYF.

This rearrangement joins TRBV7-6 to TRBJ2-5; 9 nucleotides agree with TRBD1. Losses at the gene ends were 2 bases for V and 5 bases for J; bases not matched to a gene: 15. This CDR3 contains 18 residues. CDR1 and CDR2 (germline): SGHVS, FNYEAQ. In DNA form, the CDR3 reads TGTGCCAGCAGCTTAACCTCTGCTGGGACAGGGAGGGGGGAGACCCAGTACTTC. This codes for CASSLTSAGTGRGETQYF.

This clone was counted only a few times. The gene calls are TRBV11-3 and TRBJ2-1; TRBD2 agrees at 10 bases. Germline lookup yields CDR1 SGHNT and CDR2 YENEEA. Trimming cost V 4 bases and J 2 bases; bases outside gene matches: 2. The CDR3 covers 15 residues. The DNA of the CDR3 is TGTGCCAGCAGCTCTAGCGGGAGAGCCTACAATGAGCAGTTCTTC. Translation: CASSSSGRAYNEQFF.

J is TRBJ2-2 and V is TRBV25-1, with D tentatively TRBD2 (6 bases). The length of the CDR3 is 13 residues. The V end lost 1 base, the J end lost 6 bases, and 6 bases lay between the germline ends. Germline V gene lookup returns CDR1 MGHDK and CDR2 SYGVNS. CDR3 coding DNA: TGTGCCAGCAGTGAATGGAGGGCCGGGGAGCTGTTTTTT. Translating it yields CASSEWRAGELFF.

This chain joins TRBV7-2 and TRBJ2-5; possible D gene TRBD1, 6 bases. This CDR3 has 15 residues. Germline V gives CDR1 SGHTA, CDR2 FQGNSA. The V and J ends lost 5 bases and 0 bases respectively, with 13 bases between them. DNA for the CDR3: TGTGCCAGCAGCGCCAGCAGGGGTAACCAAGAGACCCAGTACTTC. It specifies CASSASRGNQETQYF. The whole variable domain, filled in from reference TRBV7-2 and TRBJ2-5, reads GAGVSQSPSNKVTEKGKDVELRCDPISGHTALYWYRQSLGQGLEFLIYFQGNSAPDKSGLPSDRFSAERTGGSVSTLTIQRTQQEDSAVYLCASSASRGNQETQYFGPGTRLLVL.

The rearrangement joins TRBV28 to TRBJ2-7; D possibly corresponds to TRBD1 (5 bases). V was trimmed by 5 bases and J by 7 bases, leaving 18 bases between them. This CDR3 has 14 residues. Germline CDR1 reads MDHEN; CDR2 reads SYDVKM. The DNA for the CDR3 is TGTGCCAGCAGTGCGGACACCGAGTTCGGGGAGCAGTACTTC. Protein sequence: CASSADTEFGEQYF.

This clone appeared a single time. V gene TRBV7-2 combines with J gene TRBJ1-5; no clear D gene. The CDR3 contains 14 residues. V lost 0 bases, J lost 9 bases, and 12 bases lay in between. Germline-derived CDR1 and CDR2 are SGHTA and FQGNSA. The CDR3 loop reads CASSLAPVGWPQHF. CDR3 coding DNA: TGTGCCAGCAGCTTAGCACCCGTGGGCTGGCCCCAGCATTTT.

This clone was found a few times. V is TRBV29-1 and J is TRBJ2-7; 9 bases align to TRBD1. Per germline, CDR1 SQVTM and CDR2 ANQGSEA. Germline trimming cut 6 bases from V and 4 bases from J; bases unmatched to any gene: 7. This CDR3 contains 13 residues. CDR3 protein: CSVSGQGNYEQYF. The CDR3, as DNA: TGCAGCGTCTCGGGACAGGGAAATTACGAGCAGTACTTC.

The genes are TRBV11-2 and TRBJ2-5; TRBD2 agrees at 9 bases. J lost 7 bases, V lost 5 bases, and 11 bases had no gene match. This CDR3 spans 15 amino acids. CDR1 is SGHAT and CDR2 is FQNNGV in the germline V gene. The CDR3 here is CASSSGTSRHGTQYF. Here the CDR3 DNA reads TGTGCCAGCAGCAGTGGGACTAGCCGTCACGGGACCCAGTACTTC.

V gene TRBV5-5 combines with J gene TRBJ1-2; maybe TRBD1 (5 bases). Germline lookup yields CDR1 SGHKS and CDR2 YYEKEE (reference sequence). Trimming cost V 0 bases and J 8 bases, with 17 bases left between them. The CDR3 loop spans 15 amino acids. The CDR3 here is CASSLATGTTWGYTF. For the CDR3, the DNA is TGTGCCAGCAGCTTGGCAACCGGGACTACGTGGGGCTACACCTTC.

This chain links TRBV7-2 with TRBJ2-3, with a possible D match to TRBD2 (5 bases). This CDR3 contains 15 residues. Germline CDR1 is SGHTA and CDR2 is FQGNSA. V was clipped by 1 base and J by 4 bases, with 12 bases between them. The DNA of the CDR3 is TGTGCCAGCAGCTTAGTCGTGGGAGCGGCAGATACGCAGTATTTT. Protein product: CASSLVVGAADTQYF.

V and J are TRBV6-5 and TRBJ2-1; D is possibly TRBD2 (6 bases). The CDR3 has 14 residues. Germline loops: CDR1 MNHEY, CDR2 SVGAGI. Trimming left V 10 bases short and J 4 bases short, with 17 bases between. CDR3 amino acids: CAISPGVPYNEQFF. The CDR3 coding sequence is TGTGCCATCTCCCCGGGAGTACCATACAATGAGCAGTTCTTC.

This clone was recorded only once. CDR3 DNA sequence: TGTGCCAGCAACGAACTAGCGGGAGATAGGACAGATACGCAGTATTTT. Translating gives CASNELAGDRTDTQYF. This sequence joins TRBV7-2 and TRBJ2-3; TRBD2 matches 11 bases. The CDR3 covers 16 residues. CDR1 and CDR2 (germline): SGHTA, FQGNSA. V was pared by 7 bases and J by 3 bases, with 9 bases of the junction left unmatched.